Listed here are 28 T cell receptor beta chains from one sample, sequenced in a study of T cell responses to AZD1222 COVID-19 vaccine. TCRdb keeps only in-frame clones here, not all; method: immunoSEQ multiplex PCR. The sample includes approximately 85,000 clones, 86% of them seen just once. The specimen was peripheral blood, collected on day 0 of AZD1222 vaccination. Every receptor here comes from an adult in good health.

The gene calls are TRBV28 and TRBJ1-3, with unresolved D. Germline lookup yields CDR1 MDHEN and CDR2 SYDVKM. This CDR3 is built from 13 residues. V was pared by 6 bases and J by 0 bases, with 6 bases between. The CDR3 nucleotides are TGTGCCAGCAGGGAAACCTCTGGAAACACCATATATTTT. Translated, it gives CASRETSGNTIYF.

This clone was picked up one time. The chain uses TRBV19 and TRBJ2-7, with D maybe TRBD1 (5 bases). Trimming stripped 7 bases from V and 4 bases from J, with 17 bases between. The CDR3 length is 14 residues. From germline, CDR1 is LNHDA and CDR2 SQIVND (reference sequence). The CDR3 bases are TGTGCCAGTAAGCCACAGGCCGGTCTGTACGAGCAGTACTTC. Its translation is CASKPQAGLYEQYF.

V gene TRBV5-4 combines with J gene TRBJ1-1; 7 positions match TRBD1. This CDR3 has 13 amino acids. CDR1 is SGHNT and CDR2 is YYREEE in the germline V gene (reference sequence). Trimming took 4 bases from V and 6 from J; bases not matched to a gene: 6. CDR3 DNA: TGTGCCAGCAGCCCGACAGGGTACGCTGAAGCTTTCTTT. It is translated as CASSPTGYAEAFF.

The gene calls are TRBV11-2 and TRBJ2-7; maybe TRBD1 (6 bases). The germline V gene has CDR1 SGHAT and CDR2 FQNNGV. The CDR3 covers 14 residues. V lost 7 bases to trimming and J lost 0 bases, with 13 bases between them. CDR3 sequence: CASNRQDNSYEQYF. In DNA form, the CDR3 reads TGTGCCAGCAACCGACAGGATAACTCCTACGAGCAGTACTTC.

The chain combines TRBV15 with TRBJ2-1; the match to TRBD2 covers 14 bases. Germline V gene sequence: CDR1 LNHNV, CDR2 YYDKDF (reference sequence). V lost 4 bases, J lost 8 bases, and 4 bases stayed unmatched. The CDR3 spans 15 residues. The CDR3 DNA follows: TGTGCCACCAGCAAAGGACTAGCGGGAGGCGATGAGCAGTTCTTC. Its translation is CATSKGLAGGDEQFF. The whole variable domain, remainder taken from reference TRBV15 and TRBJ2-1, is DAMVIQNPRYQVTQFGKPVTLSCSQTLNHNVMYWYQQKSSQAPKLLFHYYDKDFNNEADTPDNFQSRRPNTSFCFLDIRSPGLGDTAMYLCATSKGLAGGDEQFFGPGTRLTVL.

The V gene is TRBV3-1 (or the pseudogene TRBV3-2), the J gene TRBJ1-2; 7 nucleotides agree with TRBD1. The germline V gene has CDR1 LGHDT and CDR2 YNNKEL (reference sequence). After removal of 10 bases from V and 0 bases from J, the junction contained 5 bases not matched to a gene. CDR3 length: 13 amino acids. CDR3 sequence (DNA): TGTGCCACCAGGGACAGTCCTAACTATGGCTACACCTTC. It encodes CATRDSPNYGYTF.

V usage is TRBV11-2 and J usage is TRBJ1-5; perhaps TRBD1 as D (6 bases). The germline gives CDR1 SGHAT, CDR2 FQNNGV. This CDR3 contains 14 residues. Trimming cost V 1 base and J 7 bases, with 11 bases left between them. The CDR3 protein is CASSLGAGAQPQHF. CDR3 in DNA: TGTGCCAGCAGCTTAGGCGCAGGGGCCCAGCCCCAGCATTTT.

The rearrangement joins TRBV19 to TRBJ1-2; 7 nucleotides line up with TRBD1. Per germline, CDR1 LNHDA and CDR2 SQIVND (reference sequence). The ends lost 5 bases at V and 3 bases at J; junction bases unmatched: 6. This CDR3 is built from 14 residues. The CDR3 loop reads CASSARTGDYGYTF. Here the CDR3 DNA reads TGTGCCAGTAGTGCGCGGACAGGCGACTATGGCTACACCTTC. Variable domain in full (rest from reference TRBV19 and TRBJ1-2): DGGITQSPKYLFRKEGQNVTLSCEQNLNHDAMYWYRQDPGQGLRLIYYSQIVNDFQKGDIAEGYSVSREKKESFPLTVTSAQKNPTAFYLCASSARTGDYGYTFGSGTRLTVV.

The V gene is TRBV19, the J gene TRBJ2-3; 7 bases are a match to TRBD1. This CDR3 contains 14 residues. The germline V gene encodes CDR1 LNHDA and CDR2 SQIVND (reference sequence). Trimming cost V 10 bases and J 7 bases; bases outside gene matches: 14. Here the CDR3 reads CATQPMTGSNTQYF. CDR3 coding DNA: TGTGCCACCCAGCCCATGACAGGGTCGAATACGCAGTATTTT. The full variable domain, rest sourced from reference TRBV19 and TRBJ2-3, is DGGITQSPKYLFRKEGQNVTLSCEQNLNHDAMYWYRQDPGQGLRLIYYSQIVNDFQKGDIAEGYSVSREKKESFPLTVTSAQKNPTAFYLCATQPMTGSNTQYFGPGTRLTVL.

The chain uses TRBV28 and TRBJ1-4, with 7 positions matching TRBD1. The CDR3 contains 15 residues. The V and J ends lost 5 bases and 5 bases, in that order; junction bases with no gene match: 8. In germline, CDR1 is MDHEN, CDR2 SYDVKM. This CDR3 reads CASSPRQGANEKLFF. CDR3 coding DNA: TGTGCCAGCAGTCCACGACAGGGAGCCAATGAAAAACTGTTTTTT.

The chain uses TRBV6-4 and TRBJ1-4; perhaps TRBD1 as D (6 bases). This CDR3 is built from 18 residues. CDR1 is MRHNA and CDR2 is SNTAGT in the germline V gene. V lost 3 bases, J lost 2 bases, and 19 bases lay in between. The CDR3 DNA sequence: TGTGCCAGCAGTGAACGCTCGGGGGGCTTTGCGACTAATGAAAAACTGTTTTTT. Translation: CASSERSGGFATNEKLFF.

The chain links TRBV3-1 (or the pseudogene TRBV3-2) to TRBJ1-4, with 7 bases aligning to TRBD1. Germline CDR1 reads LGHDT; CDR2 reads YNNKEL (reference sequence). This CDR3 is built from 16 residues. J was trimmed by 3 bases and V by 4 bases; bases with no gene match: 8. CDR3 DNA sequence: TGTGCCAGCAGCCTTGGACAGGCGGTTTCTAATGAAAAACTGTTTTTT. Its translation: CASSLGQAVSNEKLFF.

The chain employs TRBV6-2 or TRBV6-3 and TRBJ1-2, with D tentatively TRBD1 (5 bases). The CDR3 contains 12 residues. Looked up from germline, CDR1 is MNHEY and CDR2 is SVGEGT. Trimming stripped 5 bases from V and 3 bases from J, with 7 bases between. The CDR3 DNA sequence: TGTGCCAGCAGTCGGGGGGACTATGGCTACACCTTC. Amino acid sequence: CASSRGDYGYTF.

J is TRBJ2-7 and V is TRBV7-2, with 8 bases fitting TRBD2. The CDR3 runs 15 residues. Germline V gene data show CDR1 as SGHTA and CDR2 as FQGNSA. Unmatched junction bases numbered 2, after V lost 1 base and J lost 0 bases. The CDR3 sequence is CASSLGGTSSYEQYF. The CDR3 region has the DNA TGTGCCAGCAGCTTAGGCGGGACTAGCTCCTACGAGCAGTACTTC.

The chain recombines TRBV9 with TRBJ1-2; TRBD1 might be the D (6 bases). There are 12 residues in the CDR3. Germline V gene lookup returns CDR1 SGDLS and CDR2 YYNGEE. V lost 5 bases and J lost 7, with 12 bases in between. The CDR3 here is CASRNQGSGYTF. Written as DNA, the CDR3 is TGTGCCAGCAGAAATCAGGGGAGTGGCTACACCTTC.

CDR3 residues: CASSQLEREQYF. CDR3 nucleotide sequence: TGTGCCAGCAGCCAATTGGAGAGGGAGCAGTACTTC. The rearrangement uses TRBV3-1 (or the pseudogene TRBV3-2) and TRBJ2-7; D not resolved. The CDR3 extends over 12 amino acids. The germline V and J ends were trimmed by 2 bases and 7 bases, with 9 bases remaining between them. Germline-derived CDR1 and CDR2 are LGHDT and YNNKEL (reference sequence).

V is TRBV9 and J is TRBJ2-5, with a tentative D call TRBD1 (6 bases). V lost 0 bases and J lost 4, with 13 bases in between. The length of the CDR3 is 15 residues. The V gene's germline CDR1 is SGDLS and CDR2 YYNGEE. CDR3 region: CASSVDQGRGETQYF. In DNA, the CDR3 is TGTGCCAGCAGCGTAGACCAGGGGCGCGGAGAGACCCAGTACTTC. Full variable domain (outside the CDR3, taken from reference TRBV9 and TRBJ2-5): DSGVTQTPKHLITATGQRVTLRCSPRSGDLSVYWYQQSLDQGLQFLIQYYNGEERAKGNILERFSAQQFPDLHSELNLSSLELGDSALYFCASSVDQGRGETQYFGPGTRLLVL.

V and J are TRBV28 and TRBJ2-7; a possible D gene is TRBD1 (5 bases). Trimming shortened V by 2 bases and J by 3 bases, and 23 bases separated the two germline ends. The CDR3 totals 18 residues. CDR1 is MDHEN and CDR2 is SYDVKM in the germline V gene. DNA for the CDR3: TGTGCCAGCAGTTTAGTTTTAATTGCAGGGAAAGATTTCTACGAGCAGTACTTC. Translating it yields CASSLVLIAGKDFYEQYF.

The chain combines TRBV5-8 with TRBJ2-7, with TRBD1 matching over 12 bases. The germline CDR1 and CDR2 sequences are SGHTS and YDEGEE. The V gene end was trimmed by 4 bases and the J gene end by 4 bases; junction bases not matched to a gene: 12. This CDR3 comprises 17 residues. The CDR3 protein is CASSGGQGARLGYEQYF. Here the CDR3 DNA reads TGTGCCAGCAGCGGGGGACAGGGGGCGCGATTAGGGTACGAGCAGTACTTC.

For the CDR3, the DNA is TGTGCCTGGACCCGGACAGGTACCTACGAGCAGTACTTC. Translation: CAWTRTGTYEQYF. The rearrangement uses TRBV30 and TRBJ2-7, with TRBD1 matching 7 bases. This CDR3 comprises 13 residues. V trimming: 4 bases; J trimming: 2 bases; junction bases outside the gene matches: 5. Looked up from germline, CDR1 is GTSNPN and CDR2 is SVGIG (reference sequence).

The chain combines TRBV24-1 with TRBJ2-7; weak D call: TRBD1 (6 bases). CDR1 and CDR2 (germline): KGHDR, SFDVKD. This CDR3 comprises 14 residues. Trimming took 3 bases from V and 2 from J, leaving 10 bases between them. As DNA, the CDR3 is TGTGCCACCAGTGATCCCGGGACACCCTACGAGCAGTACTTC. This encodes CATSDPGTPYEQYF.

The chain carries TRBV5-1 and TRBJ1-3; D is unclear. Trimming took off 4 bases at V and 0 bases at J, with 5 bases between the two ends. The CDR3 has 13 amino acids. CDR1 and CDR2 from the germline V gene are SGHRS and YFSETQ. The CDR3 region has the DNA TGCGCCAGCAGCCCCGGCTCTGGAAACACCATATATTTT. Its protein is CASSPGSGNTIYF.

This clone was recorded a few times. The chain links TRBV29-1 to TRBJ1-4; D may be TRBD1 (5 bases). CDR3 length equals 12 residues. V was clipped by 7 bases and J by 4 bases, with 10 bases between them. CDR1 is SQVTM, CDR2 ANQGSEA, per germline. The chain's CDR3 is CSARDGNEKLFF. CDR3 bases: TGCAGCGCCCGGGACGGTAATGAAAAACTGTTTTTT.

The chain couples TRBV6-6 to TRBJ1-2; D is possibly TRBD1 (5 bases). This CDR3 region has 15 residues. The V gene's germline CDR1 is MNHNY and CDR2 SVGAGI (reference sequence). V shed 0 bases and J shed 3 bases, with 11 bases lying between them. CDR3 in amino acids: CASSYSGTSYYGYTF. CDR3 DNA: TGTGCCAGCAGTTACTCCGGGACTTCCTACTATGGCTACACCTTC.

This clone was seen more than once but under ten times. The chain recombines TRBV4-3 with TRBJ1-2, with TRBD1 as a possible D gene (5 bases). Germline assignment: CDR1 LGHNA and CDR2 YSLEER. This CDR3 comprises 13 residues. Deletions cut 1 base from V and 5 bases from J, with 8 bases between. CDR3 protein: CASSQGSGYGYTF. CDR3 coding DNA: TGCGCCAGCAGCCAAGGGTCAGGGTATGGCTACACCTTC.

The genes are TRBV7-8 and TRBJ1-2, with D perhaps matching TRBD1 (6 bases). The CDR3 extends over 15 amino acids. Trimming cost V 0 bases and J 7 bases, with 15 bases left between them. The V gene's germline CDR1 is SGHVS and CDR2 FQNEAQ. CDR3 nucleotides: TGTGCCAGCAGCTTAGCCAGGACAGCGAGTTCTGGCTACACCTTC. Translated: CASSLARTASSGYTF.

V and J are TRBV6-5 and TRBJ2-5; 10 bases are shared with TRBD2. The CDR3 has 15 amino acids. The germline gives CDR1 MNHEY, CDR2 SVGAGI. V lost 4 bases and J lost 5; bases outside the gene matches: 7. The CDR3 DNA reads as TGTGCCAGCAGTTTCCAGCGGGAGGGAGATGAGACCCAGTACTTC. Protein sequence: CASSFQREGDETQYF.

J is TRBJ1-2 and V is TRBV28; 7 bases agree with TRBD1. The germline V gene encodes CDR1 MDHEN and CDR2 SYDVKM. V shed 6 bases and J 8 bases; nucleotides not matched to a gene: 9. The CDR3 has 13 amino acids. The CDR3 here is CASSRGTAMGYTF. As DNA, the CDR3 is TGTGCCAGCAGCCGAGGGACAGCGATGGGCTACACCTTC.